This entry lists 32 T cell receptor beta chains sequenced from one sample in a study of PD-L1 blockade in urothelial cancer. Generated by immunoSEQ multiplex PCR, the TCRdb table keeps only in-frame clones and is missing some. This sample carries around 93,000 clones, less than 85% of them seen once, and the ten largest clones take approximately 8%. Regarding time point: peripheral blood 6 weeks after treatment start. The sample here was PBMCs, taken around atezolizumab (anti-PD-L1) treatment. The receptors stem from a man in his 70s with urothelial cancer.

There are a few counts of this clone. This chain uses TRBV27 with TRBJ2-4, with 8 bases aligning to TRBD2. From germline, CDR1 is MNHEY and CDR2 SMNVEV (reference sequence). This CDR3 is built from 14 residues. V lost 5 bases and J lost 8; bases outside the gene matches: 8. Written as DNA, the CDR3 is TGTGCCAGCAGTGTTGGCGGGAGGCTGGACATTCAGTACTTC. The encoded protein is CASSVGGRLDIQYF.

The chain links TRBV7-9 to TRBJ1-4, with D perhaps matching TRBD1 (6 bases). CDR1 and CDR2 from the germline V gene are SEHNR and FQNEAQ (reference sequence). Trimming took off 3 bases at V and 6 bases at J, with 11 bases between the two ends. The CDR3 totals 14 residues. In DNA form, the CDR3 reads TGTGCCAGCAGCTTGGGCAGGGGTGATGAAAAACTGTTTTTT. Amino acids: CASSLGRGDEKLFF.

The chain combines TRBV18 with TRBJ2-7, with 7 bases lining up with TRBD2. Trimming at V came to 3 bases and at J to 2 bases, leaving 10 bases not matched to a gene. The CDR3 covers 16 residues. Germline V gene lookup returns CDR1 KGHSH and CDR2 LQKENI. The CDR3 loop reads CASSPGGRGAAYEQYF. The CDR3 DNA is TGTGCCAGCTCACCGGGGGGGAGGGGCGCCGCCTACGAGCAGTACTTC.

The genes are TRBV5-1 and TRBJ2-5, with D possibly being TRBD2 (5 bases). V lost 0 bases and J lost 5, with 23 bases in between. This CDR3 has 18 amino acids. Germline values: CDR1 SGHRS, CDR2 YFSETQ. CDR3: CASSLGPPRGSVEETQYF. The CDR3 DNA follows: TGCGCCAGCAGCTTGGGACCCCCCCGTGGTAGCGTGGAGGAGACCCAGTACTTC.

V gene TRBV14 combines with J gene TRBJ2-3, with 14 bases identical to TRBD2. The length of the CDR3 is 17 residues. J gave up 8 bases and V 4 bases, and 11 bases lay outside the gene matches. The V gene's germline CDR1 is SGHDN and CDR2 FVKESK. CDR3 in DNA: TGTGCCAGCAGCCGAGCCGGGACTAGCGGGGGCGGGAGTACGCAGTATTTT. This translates into CASSRAGTSGGGSTQYF.

The chain employs TRBV5-4 and TRBJ2-2; 9 nucleotides align to TRBD2. There are 15 residues in the CDR3. CDR1 is SGHNT, CDR2 YYREEE, per germline (reference sequence). Trimming cost V 1 base and J 3 bases; bases outside gene matches: 1. The CDR3 nucleotides read TGTGCCAGCAGCTTGACTAGCGGGTACACCGGGGAGCTGTTTTTT. This translates into CASSLTSGYTGELFF.

As regards this clone: A read error may account for a junction end that differs from germline. This sequence joins TRBV5-1 and TRBJ2-7, with TRBD1 as a possible D gene (8 bases). The CDR3 length is 15 residues. In germline, CDR1 is SGHRS, CDR2 YFSETQ. The CDR3 here is CASSPQGAGDYERYF. DNA of the CDR3: TGCGCCAGCAGCCCTCAGGGGGCTGGGGACTACGAGCGGTACTTC. Looking up the rest from reference TRBV5-1 and TRBJ2-7 gives the full variable domain: KAGVTQTPRYLIKTRGQQVTLSCSPISGHRSVSWYQQTPGQGLQFLFEYFSETQRNKGNFPGRFSGRQFSNSRSEMNVSTLELGDSALYLCASSPQGAGDYERYFGPGTRLTVT.

The CDR3 sequence: CASSTPTGRTGELFF. CDR3 nucleotides: TGTGCCAGCAGCACCCCCACGGGGAGGACCGGGGAGCTGTTTTTT. The genes are TRBV7-9 and TRBJ2-2; a possible D gene is TRBD2 (6 bases). Germline assignment: CDR1 SEHNR and CDR2 FQNEAQ (reference sequence). The CDR3 runs 15 residues. Deletions cut 5 bases from V and 5 bases from J, with 15 bases between. Together with reference TRBV7-9 and TRBJ2-2, the CDR3 gives the full variable domain: DTGVSQNPRHKITKRGQNVTFRCDPISEHNRLYWYRQTLGQGPEFLTYFQNEAQLEKSRLLSDRFSAERPKGSFSTLEIQRTEQGDSAMYLCASSTPTGRTGELFFGEGSRLTVL.

V and J are TRBV5-1 and TRBJ1-3; tentative D call: TRBD1 (6 bases). V lost 4 bases and J lost 0, with 14 bases in between. Germline values: CDR1 SGHRS, CDR2 YFSETQ. The CDR3 runs 16 residues. The CDR3 region is CASSLQGPTSGNTIYF. In nucleotides, the CDR3 is TGCGCCAGCAGCCTACAGGGTCCTACCTCTGGAAACACCATATATTTT.

The chain recombines TRBV20-1 with TRBJ1-3; D gene ambiguous. The germline V gene encodes CDR1 DFQATT and CDR2 SNEGSKA (reference sequence). CDR3 length equals 11 residues. Trimming stripped 4 bases from V and 3 bases from J, with 4 bases between. CDR3 region: CSAKHGNTIYF. The DNA of the CDR3 is TGCAGTGCTAAGCATGGAAACACCATATATTTT.

This chain uses TRBV10-3 with TRBJ2-5; TRBD2 agrees at 7 bases. The J segment lost 3 bases and the V segment lost 7 bases, leaving 5 bases of the junction unmatched. Germline V lookup: CDR1 ENHRY, CDR2 SYGVKD. This CDR3 is 13 amino acids long. For the CDR3, the DNA is TGTGCCATCAAGGGAAGCGGGGAAGAGACCCAGTACTTC. It yields the protein CAIKGSGEETQYF.

This rearrangement joins TRBV11-3 to TRBJ2-1; 7 bases are a match to TRBD2. Trimming cost V 5 bases and J 12 bases; bases outside gene matches: 16. Germline CDR1 reads SGHNT; CDR2 reads YENEEA. There are 15 residues in the CDR3. As DNA, the CDR3 is TGTGCCAGCAGCCCAACCCCCGGGGCTAGCGGTCTGCAGTTCTTC. Residues: CASSPTPGASGLQFF.

The chain uses TRBV6-5 and TRBJ2-3, with D perhaps matching TRBD2 (6 bases). CDR1 MNHEY and CDR2 SVGAGI come from the germline V gene. The CDR3 has 13 amino acids. The V and J ends lost 5 bases and 8 bases respectively, with 14 bases between them. The CDR3 DNA reads as TGTGCCAGCAGTCGGGCTAGCGAGGGTACGCAGTATTTT. Encoded protein: CASSRASEGTQYF.

This chain joins TRBV7-6 and TRBJ2-3; TRBD1 might be the D (6 bases). There are 15 residues in the CDR3. In germline, CDR1 is SGHVS, CDR2 FNYEAQ. V gave up 5 bases and J gave up 2 bases, with 14 bases separating them. DNA of the CDR3: TGTGCCAGCAGCCCACAGGGTCGGGTCACAGATACGCAGTATTTT. Its protein product is CASSPQGRVTDTQYF.

This sequence joins TRBV19 and TRBJ1-4, with D perhaps matching TRBD1 (5 bases). Germline V gives CDR1 LNHDA, CDR2 SQIVND (reference sequence). This CDR3 spans 14 amino acids. V lost 3 bases and J 11 bases, leaving 16 bases between the germline ends. CDR3 sequence reads: CASSMTVFLEKLFF. CDR3 DNA: TGTGCCAGTAGTATGACAGTATTTCTGGAGAAACTGTTTTTT.

V is TRBV7-9 and J is TRBJ2-1; TRBD2 matches at 9 bases. V was pared by 4 bases and J by 0 bases, with 7 bases of the junction left unmatched. This CDR3 is built from 17 residues. Germline V gene sequence: CDR1 SEHNR, CDR2 FQNEAQ (reference sequence). CDR3 protein: CASSSETSGSSYNEQFF. CDR3 bases: TGTGCCAGCAGCTCAGAGACTAGCGGAAGCTCCTACAATGAGCAGTTCTTC.

The chain uses TRBV29-1 and TRBJ1-1; D is ambiguous. CDR1 is SQVTM, CDR2 ANQGSEA, per germline. This CDR3 is 11 amino acids long. V was shortened by 6 bases and J by 7 bases, with 12 bases between the two germline ends. CDR3 residues: CSVAGHFEAFF. The CDR3 DNA sequence: TGCAGCGTCGCGGGCCATTTTGAAGCTTTCTTT.

The chain joins TRBV7-2 to TRBJ2-5; 12 bases fit TRBD1. Unmatched junction bases numbered 5, after V lost 4 bases and J lost 5 bases. CDR1 is SGHTA, CDR2 FQGNSA, per germline. The CDR3 extends over 15 amino acids. CDR3 in DNA: TGTGCCAGCAGCTACGCCGGGACAGGGGGCGAGACCCAGTACTTC. It translates to CASSYAGTGGETQYF.

The chain is built from TRBV6-1 and TRBJ2-7, with D possibly matching TRBD1 (6 bases). CDR1 is MNHNS and CDR2 is SASEGT in the germline V gene. CDR3 length: 15 residues. V was shortened by 1 base and J by 2 bases, with 12 bases between the two germline ends. This CDR3 reads CASSEDWDTPYEQYF. In DNA form, the CDR3 reads TGTGCCAGCAGTGAAGATTGGGACACCCCCTACGAGCAGTACTTC.

The chain links TRBV5-5 to TRBJ1-2, with 7 bases matching TRBD1. The germline V gene has CDR1 SGHKS and CDR2 YYEKEE (reference sequence). The V segment lost 4 bases and the J segment 2 bases; nucleotides outside the gene matches: 5. CDR3 length: 14 residues. CDR3 DNA sequence: TGTGCCAGCAGCGCCGGGACAGAAAACTATGGCTACACCTTC. Its translation is CASSAGTENYGYTF.

The V call is TRBV28, the J call TRBJ2-4; 8 bases align to TRBD1. The CDR3 loop spans 15 amino acids. Germline V gene data show CDR1 as MDHEN and CDR2 as SYDVKM. The ends lost 6 bases at V and 3 bases at J; junction bases unmatched: 7. CDR3 sequence reads: CASSPQGAGKNIQYF. Written as DNA, the CDR3 is TGTGCCAGCAGCCCTCAGGGGGCAGGCAAAAACATTCAGTACTTC.

The chain recombines TRBV10-2 with TRBJ2-7; possibly TRBD1 for D (6 bases). Trimming pared 4 bases from V and 6 bases from J, leaving 13 bases between. The germline V gene encodes CDR1 WSHSY and CDR2 SAAADI. The CDR3 loop spans 13 amino acids. CDR3 region: CASSVPGDGEQYF. DNA for the CDR3: TGCGCCAGCAGTGTACCAGGGGACGGCGAGCAGTACTTC.

This sequence joins TRBV2 and TRBJ2-5, with D perhaps TRBD2 (5 bases). CDR1 SNHLY and CDR2 FYNNEI come from the germline V gene. Trimming took 8 bases from V and 2 from J, leaving 21 bases between them. The CDR3 spans 16 residues. Here the CDR3 DNA reads TGTGCCAGCCGACCTTTCCTGGACGGGATACAAGAGACCCAGTACTTC. As protein: CASRPFLDGIQETQYF.

This clone was seen a single time. V is TRBV6-1 and J is TRBJ2-1, with a tentative D call TRBD1 (6 bases). There are 15 residues in the CDR3. V was shortened by 7 bases and J by 3 bases, with 16 bases between the two germline ends. Germline V lookup: CDR1 MNHNS, CDR2 SASEGT. The CDR3 sequence is CASILGAGDYNEQFF. CDR3 DNA sequence: TGTGCCAGCATCCTGGGGGCAGGGGACTACAATGAGCAGTTCTTC.

The chain recombines TRBV29-1 with TRBJ1-4; 9 bases are a match to TRBD1. V lost 7 bases to trimming and J lost 0 bases; unmatched junction nucleotides: 6. The germline CDR1 and CDR2 sequences are SQVTM and ANQGSEA. The CDR3 has 15 amino acids. CDR3 loop: CSAWDRATTNEKLFF. The CDR3 region has the DNA TGCAGCGCGTGGGACAGGGCTACAACTAATGAAAAACTGTTTTTT.

The rearrangement joins TRBV18 to TRBJ2-3; 11 bases line up with TRBD2. The CDR3 runs 17 residues. Trimming took 5 bases from V and 1 from J; bases not matched to a gene: 8. Germline V CDR1 and CDR2: KGHSH, LQKENI. The CDR3 spells CASSTAQLAGGTDTQYF. As DNA, the CDR3 is TGTGCCAGCTCAACAGCGCAACTAGCGGGGGGCACAGATACGCAGTATTTT.

This clone was counted ten times or more. The chain is built from TRBV11-3 and TRBJ2-1, with TRBD2 matching 9 bases. Germline assignment: CDR1 SGHNT and CDR2 YENEEA. CDR3 length: 17 amino acids. The ends lost 2 bases at V and 2 bases at J; junction bases unmatched: 7. The CDR3 loop is CASSLYSGSSTYNEQFF. CDR3 DNA: TGTGCCAGCAGCTTATATAGCGGGAGTAGCACCTACAATGAGCAGTTCTTC.

The rearrangement links TRBV2 to TRBJ2-7; D not certain. V lost 4 bases and J 3 bases, leaving 13 bases between the germline ends. This CDR3 comprises 14 residues. The germline V gene encodes CDR1 SNHLY and CDR2 FYNNEI. The CDR3 DNA reads TGTGCCAGCAGTGTTAGTGGGCCTGACTACGAGCAGTACTTC. As protein: CASSVSGPDYEQYF.

This sequence joins TRBV30 and TRBJ2-7; 10 bases are shared with TRBD1. Trimming took 7 bases from V and 6 from J; bases not matched to a gene: 9. The CDR3 has 13 amino acids. In germline, CDR1 is GTSNPN, CDR2 SVGIG (reference sequence). The CDR3 region is CASTGTGDIEQYF. The CDR3 region has the DNA TGTGCCTCCACCGGGACAGGGGATATCGAGCAGTACTTC. The full variable domain, rest sourced from reference TRBV30 and TRBJ2-7, is SQTIHQWPATLVQPVGSPLSLECTVEGTSNPNLYWYRQAAGRGLQLLFYSVGIGQISSEVPQNLSASRPQDRQFILSSKKLLLSDSGFYLCASTGTGDIEQYFGPGTRLTVT.

The V and J genes are TRBV27 and TRBJ2-7; weak D call: TRBD1 (6 bases). This CDR3 region has 13 residues. Germline assignment: CDR1 MNHEY and CDR2 SMNVEV (reference sequence). Trimming took off 0 bases at V and 3 bases at J, with 6 bases between the two ends. CDR3 sequence: CASSLSGGYEQYF. The CDR3 bases are TGTGCCAGCAGTTTATCAGGGGGCTACGAGCAGTACTTC.

The genes are TRBV25-1 and TRBJ1-1; D is undetermined. This CDR3 is 13 amino acids long. Trimming left V 6 bases short and J 5 bases short, with 13 bases between. Per germline, CDR1 MGHDK and CDR2 SYGVNS. CDR3 loop: CASRDSGRTEAFF. The CDR3 region has the DNA TGTGCCAGCAGGGACTCCGGCAGGACTGAAGCTTTCTTT.

The V call is TRBV6-5, the J call TRBJ1-5, with 7 bases identical to TRBD1. J lost 5 bases, V lost 5 bases, and 3 bases had no gene match. The CDR3 is 13 amino acids. Germline V gene lookup returns CDR1 MNHEY and CDR2 SVGAGI. CDR3 sequence: CASSRGQDQPQHF. The CDR3, as DNA: TGTGCCAGCAGTAGGGGGCAGGATCAGCCCCAGCATTTT.